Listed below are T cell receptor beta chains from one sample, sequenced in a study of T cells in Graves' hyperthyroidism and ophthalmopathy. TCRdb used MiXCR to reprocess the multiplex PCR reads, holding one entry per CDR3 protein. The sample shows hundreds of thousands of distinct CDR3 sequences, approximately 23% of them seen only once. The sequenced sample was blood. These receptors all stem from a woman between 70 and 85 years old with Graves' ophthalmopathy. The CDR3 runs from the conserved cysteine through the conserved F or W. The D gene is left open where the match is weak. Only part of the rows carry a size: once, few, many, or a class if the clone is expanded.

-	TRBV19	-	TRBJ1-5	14	TGTGCCAGTAGTTCCTCAGGGAGCAATCAGCCCCAGCATTTT	CASSSSGSNQPQHF
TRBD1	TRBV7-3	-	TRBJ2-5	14	TGTGCCAGCAGCTTAACGGACAGGGAAGAGACCCAGTACTTC	CASSLTDREETQYF
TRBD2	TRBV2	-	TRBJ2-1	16	TGTGCCAGCAGGGAGGGGACTAGCGGGAGAAGGAATGAGCAGTTCTTC	CASREGTSGRRNEQFF
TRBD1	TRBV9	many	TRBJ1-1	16	TGTGCCAGCAGCCCAGACAGGGTGAGTTTGAACACTGAAGCTTTCTTT	CASSPDRVSLNTEAFF
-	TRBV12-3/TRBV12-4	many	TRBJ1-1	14	TGTGCCAGCAGTTTCGGACATTTGAACACTGAAGCTTTCTTT	CASSFGHLNTEAFF
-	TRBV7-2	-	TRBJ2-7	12	TGTGCCAGCAGCATAGAGGTAGGGGAGCAGTACTTC	CASSIEVGEQYF
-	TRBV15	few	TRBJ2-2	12	TGTGCCACCAACAGGGACACCGGGGAGCTGTTTTTT	CATNRDTGELFF
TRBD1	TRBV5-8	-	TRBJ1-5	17	TGTGCCAGCAGCATCCGGGACAGGGGGGTCGGCAATCAGCCCCAGCATTTT	CASSIRDRGVGNQPQHF
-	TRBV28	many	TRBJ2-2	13	TGTGCCAGCAGTCCCTATGACACCGGGGAGCTGTTTTTT	CASSPYDTGELFF
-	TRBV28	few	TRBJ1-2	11	TGTGCCAGCAGTTACGTGAGCGGCTACACCTTC	CASSYVSGYTF
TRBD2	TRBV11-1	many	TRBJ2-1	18	TGTGCCAGCAGCCCCCCGGGGGGGGGTGGGAGCTCCTACAATGAGCAGTTCTTC	CASSPPGGGGSSYNEQFF
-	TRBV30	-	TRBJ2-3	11	TGTGCCCGGAGTGGTCAAGATACGCAGTATTTT	CARSGQDTQYF
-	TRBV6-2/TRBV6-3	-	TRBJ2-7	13	TGTGCCAGCAGCTCTTGGGGGAAATACGAGCAGTACTTC	CASSSWGKYEQYF
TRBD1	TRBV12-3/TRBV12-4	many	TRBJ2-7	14	TGTGCCAGCAGTCAGGGGGCGCGGAGCTACGAGCAGTACTTC	CASSQGARSYEQYF
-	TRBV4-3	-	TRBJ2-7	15	TGCGCCAGCAGCCAAGGTGGGCCTTACCTGGGGGAGCAGTACTTC	CASSQGGPYLGEQYF
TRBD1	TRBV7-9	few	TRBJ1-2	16	TGTGCCAGCAGCCGACCCGGGACAGGCCTTAACTATGGCTACACCTTC	CASSRPGTGLNYGYTF
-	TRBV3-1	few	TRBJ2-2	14	TGTGCCAGCAGCCTACCTACTAGCTCCGGGGAGCTGTTTTTT	CASSLPTSSGELFF
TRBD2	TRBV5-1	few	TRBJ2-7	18	TGCGCCAGCAGCTTGGAGCCTAGCGGGAGGGCCAGGACCTACGAGCAGTACTTC	CASSLEPSGRARTYEQYF
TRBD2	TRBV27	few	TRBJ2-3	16	TGTGCCAGCAGTCCTACTAGCGGGGGGATCCGGGATACGCAGTATTTT	CASSPTSGGIRDTQYF
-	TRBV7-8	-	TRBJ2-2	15	TGTGCCAGCAGAGGAGGACGGGGGAACACCGGGGAGCTGTTTTTT	CASRGGRGNTGELFF
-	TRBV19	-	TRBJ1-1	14	TGTGCCAGTAGTTCTCTTCAACCGAACACTGAAGCTTTCTTT	CASSSLQPNTEAFF
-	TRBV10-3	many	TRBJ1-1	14	TGTGCCATCAGTGAGTCGTACAGGGATACTGAAGCTTTCTTT	CAISESYRDTEAFF
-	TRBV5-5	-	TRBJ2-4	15	TGTGCCAGCAGAGGGGGGGAAGGCATCGAAAACATTCAGTACTTC	CASRGGEGIENIQYF
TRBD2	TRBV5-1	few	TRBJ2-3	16	TGCGCCAGCAAATTAGGGACTAGCGGGAACACAGATACGCAGTATTTT	CASKLGTSGNTDTQYF
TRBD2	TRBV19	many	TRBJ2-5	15	TGTGCCAGTAGTTCAGCGGGAGGAGGCGAGGAGACCCAGTACTTC	CASSSAGGGEETQYF
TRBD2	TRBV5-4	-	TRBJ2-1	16	TGTGCCAGCAGCTTGAAAACTAGCGGGACCTACAATGAGCAGTTCTTC	CASSLKTSGTYNEQFF
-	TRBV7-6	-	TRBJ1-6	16	TGTGCCAGCAGCCCTATAGGGGACGGAAATAATTCACCCCTCCACTTT	CASSPIGDGNNSPLHF
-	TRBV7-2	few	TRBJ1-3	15	TGTGCCAGCAGCGACTTTACGGCAGCCGGAAACACCATATATTTT	CASSDFTAAGNTIYF
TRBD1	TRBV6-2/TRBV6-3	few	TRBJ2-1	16	TGTGCCAGCAGTTACATGGGGGGACAGGCCGGCAATGAGCAGTTCTTC	CASSYMGGQAGNEQFF
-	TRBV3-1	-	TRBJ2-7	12	TGTGCCAGCAGCCAGCTCGGGCGCGAGCAGTACTTC	CASSQLGREQYF
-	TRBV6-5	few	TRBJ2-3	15	TGTGCCAGCAGTCAGCAGAGGACTAGCACAGATACGCAGTATTTT	CASSQQRTSTDTQYF
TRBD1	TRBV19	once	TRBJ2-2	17	TGTGCCAGTAATTTAGTTGGGACAGGGGTGAACACCGGGGAGCTGTTTTTT	CASNLVGTGVNTGELFF
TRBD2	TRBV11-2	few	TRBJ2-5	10	TGTGCCACCGGGAGGGAGACCCAGTACTTC	CATGRETQYF
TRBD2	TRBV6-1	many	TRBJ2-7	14	TGTGCCAGCAGCTTAGCGGGGCATTTCGACGAGCAGTACTTC	CASSLAGHFDEQYF
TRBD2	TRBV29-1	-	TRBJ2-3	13	TGCAGCGTAGCGGGACTCCTAAAAGATACGCAGTATTTT	CSVAGLLKDTQYF
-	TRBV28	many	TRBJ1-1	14	TGTGCCAGCAGGCGACCGGGCCCCGGGGAGAAGGCTTTCTTT	CASRRPGPGEKAFF
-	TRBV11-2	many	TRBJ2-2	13	TGTGCCAGCAGCTTAATGGACACCGGGGAGCTGTTTTTT	CASSLMDTGELFF
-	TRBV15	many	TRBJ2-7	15	TGTGCCACCAGCAGAGAGGGAAGGCAGGGGGGTCAGCAGTACTTC	CATSREGRQGGQQYF
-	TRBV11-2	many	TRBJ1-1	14	TGTGCCAGTATTACTGACAGGTCGGGCACTGAAGCTTTCTTT	CASITDRSGTEAFF
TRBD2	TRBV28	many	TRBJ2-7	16	TGTGCCAGCAGTCAGGGGGGACTAGCGGGGGCCTACGAGCAGTACTTC	CASSQGGLAGAYEQYF
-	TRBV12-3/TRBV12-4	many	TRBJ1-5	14	TGTGCCAGCAGTTCAAACAGGGAGGTCCAGCCCCAGCATTTT	CASSSNREVQPQHF
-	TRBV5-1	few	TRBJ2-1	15	TGCGCCAGCAGCTCCGGGGGGCCCTCCTACAATGAGCAGTTCTTC	CASSSGGPSYNEQFF